This T cell receptor (beta chain) was observed in a study of blood T cells in healthy people across ages. In the study overall: Template-switching capture recovered about one barcoded beta molecule per two T cells.

The CDR3 has 15 residues. V was trimmed by 3 bases and J by 5 bases, leaving 14 bases between them. Germline V lookup: CDR1 SGHRS, CDR2 YFSETQ. Study-level points and caveats: Among T cells, TCR beta diversity per million cells dropped roughly linearly as age rose.

Together with a sample-barcoded 5' primer, a J-beta primer mix was included in a second PCR lasting roughly 6 to 12 cycles. TCRdb itself ran the 5' RACE reads through MiXCR, one entry per CDR3 protein. The table lists around 1,800,000 distinct CDR3 sequences, roughly two fifths of them singletons. This clonotype was seen only a few times. The antigen is not known. Caucasian individuals from Russia who were healthy and aged roughly 6 to 90 acted as donors. PBMCs were isolated at a quantity of at least 6.5 million per sample. The chain recombines TRBV5-1 with TRBJ1-4; unclear D gene. Sequenced input: blood. This receptor was taken from a human donor in good health. The DNA for the CDR3 is TGCGCCAGCAGCTACCAATCTGGAGGGAATGAAAAACTGTTTTTT. This codes for CASSYQSGGNEKLFF.